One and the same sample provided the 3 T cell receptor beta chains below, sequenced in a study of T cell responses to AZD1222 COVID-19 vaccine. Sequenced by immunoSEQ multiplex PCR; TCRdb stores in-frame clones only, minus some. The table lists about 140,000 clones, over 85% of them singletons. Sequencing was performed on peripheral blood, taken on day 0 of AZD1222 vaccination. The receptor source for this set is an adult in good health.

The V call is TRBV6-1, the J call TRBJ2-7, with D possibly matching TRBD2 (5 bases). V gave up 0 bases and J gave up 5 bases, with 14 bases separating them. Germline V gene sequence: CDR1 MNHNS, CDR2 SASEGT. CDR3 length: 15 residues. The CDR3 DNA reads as TGTGCCAGCAGTGAAGCGGGAGAACGGTTCGACGAGCAGTACTTC. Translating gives CASSEAGERFDEQYF.

The CDR3 protein is CASSIGPLNSPLHF. The CDR3 DNA sequence: TGTGCCAGTAGTATCGGTCCGCTGAATTCACCCCTCCACTTT. The chain is built from TRBV19 and TRBJ1-6; D uncertain. Germline V gene sequence: CDR1 LNHDA, CDR2 SQIVND (reference sequence). This CDR3 is built from 14 residues. V was clipped by 3 bases and J by 7 bases, with 10 bases between them.

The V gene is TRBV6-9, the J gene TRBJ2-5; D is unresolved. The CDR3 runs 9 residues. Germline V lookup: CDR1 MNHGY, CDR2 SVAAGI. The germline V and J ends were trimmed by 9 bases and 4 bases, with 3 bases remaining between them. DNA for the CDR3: TGTGCCAGAGGAGAGACCCAGTACTTC. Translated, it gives CARGETQYF.